The rows below give T cell receptor beta chains drawn from one sample of a study of T cell responses to AZD1222 COVID-19 vaccine. The table came from immunoSEQ multiplex PCR; TCRdb's copy has only in-frame clones and leaves some out. The table includes 150,000 to 200,000 clones, 75% to 90% detected once. The material was peripheral blood, obtained on day 0 of AZD1222 vaccination. The receptors were gathered from an adult in good health. CDR3s include the opening cysteine and the closing phenylalanine or tryptophan. Fields, in order: clone size, D gene, J gene, V gene, CDR3 DNA, CDR3 protein. The D gene is left open where the match is weak. Rows may omit the clone size; those that give it use once, few, many or a size class.

abundance: -; d_gene: -; j_gene: TRBJ1-6; v_gene: TRBV7-9; CDR3nt: TGTGCCAGCAGCCCCAGTGCAGGGCCCCTCCACTTT; CDR3aa: CASSPSAGPLHF
abundance: -; d_gene: TRBD2; j_gene: TRBJ2-1; v_gene: TRBV10-3; CDR3nt: TGTGCCATCAGTGAGTCGGGTAGCGGGAGCTCCAATGAGCAGTTCTTC; CDR3aa: CAISESGSGSSNEQFF
abundance: -; d_gene: -; j_gene: TRBJ1-1; v_gene: TRBV28; CDR3nt: TGTGCCAGCTTACTACAGGAGCGGTCTTTCTTT; CDR3aa: CASLLQERSFF
abundance: -; d_gene: -; j_gene: TRBJ2-7; v_gene: TRBV7-6; CDR3nt: TGTGCCAGCAGCTTAGGGTCGCAGACCTCATACGAGCAGTACTTC; CDR3aa: CASSLGSQTSYEQYF
abundance: -; d_gene: -; j_gene: TRBJ2-3; v_gene: TRBV5-1; CDR3nt: TGCGCCAGCAGCTTGAGCCACGCAGATACGCAGTATTTT; CDR3aa: CASSLSHADTQYF
abundance: -; d_gene: -; j_gene: TRBJ2-7; v_gene: TRBV7-2; CDR3nt: TGTGCCAGCAGCGTGAATGCCGGGACTCAAGAGCAGTACTTC; CDR3aa: CASSVNAGTQEQYF
abundance: -; d_gene: -; j_gene: TRBJ1-4; v_gene: TRBV28; CDR3nt: TGTGCCAGCAAGGCGGAGGGACTGCTTAATGAAAAACTGTTTTTT; CDR3aa: CASKAEGLLNEKLFF
abundance: -; d_gene: -; j_gene: TRBJ2-2; v_gene: TRBV19; CDR3nt: TGTGCCAGTAGTATAATCCCAGCAGGGTCCGCCACCGGGGAGCTGTTTTTT; CDR3aa: CASSIIPAGSATGELFF
abundance: few; d_gene: -; j_gene: TRBJ1-1; v_gene: TRBV5-4; CDR3nt: TGTGCCAGCAGTTTTGATCGCACTGAAGCTTTCTTT; CDR3aa: CASSFDRTEAFF
abundance: -; d_gene: -; j_gene: TRBJ2-3; v_gene: TRBV4-1; CDR3nt: TGCGCCAGCAGCCAAGCCCCTGGGATGGATACGCAGTATTTT; CDR3aa: CASSQAPGMDTQYF
abundance: -; d_gene: -; j_gene: TRBJ2-1; v_gene: TRBV19; CDR3nt: TGTGCCAGTAGTCCTCCGGTGGCCAATGAGCAGTTCTTC; CDR3aa: CASSPPVANEQFF
abundance: -; d_gene: -; j_gene: TRBJ2-1; v_gene: TRBV11-2; CDR3nt: TGTGCCAGCAGCTGGATGCTTTTGGGTGAGCAGTTCTTC; CDR3aa: CASSWMLLGEQFF
abundance: -; d_gene: -; j_gene: TRBJ2-3; v_gene: TRBV7-9; CDR3nt: TGTGCCAGCAGCTTCGGGAGTGCAGATACGCAGTATTTT; CDR3aa: CASSFGSADTQYF
abundance: -; d_gene: -; j_gene: TRBJ2-2; v_gene: TRBV6-1; CDR3nt: TGTGCCAGCAGTGAACAGGTTGCGAACACCGGGGAGCTGTTTTTT; CDR3aa: CASSEQVANTGELFF
abundance: few; d_gene: -; j_gene: TRBJ2-6; v_gene: TRBV28; CDR3nt: TGTGCCAGCAGTTCGCGGAGAGCTGGGGCCAACGTCCTGACTTTC; CDR3aa: CASSSRRAGANVLTF
abundance: once; d_gene: -; j_gene: TRBJ1-5; v_gene: TRBV30; CDR3nt: TGTGCATTGGACTGGGGGGCAGGGCAGCCCCAGCATTTT; CDR3aa: CALDWGAGQPQHF
abundance: -; d_gene: -; j_gene: TRBJ1-3; v_gene: TRBV10-1; CDR3nt: TGCGCCAGCAGTGACCCAACTACGGGGGCTGGAAACACCATATATTTT; CDR3aa: CASSDPTTGAGNTIYF
abundance: -; d_gene: -; j_gene: TRBJ2-7; v_gene: TRBV19; CDR3nt: TGTGCCAGTTCGGAACGGGGGTACGAGCAGTACTTC; CDR3aa: CASSERGYEQYF
abundance: -; d_gene: -; j_gene: TRBJ2-3; v_gene: TRBV5-4; CDR3nt: TGTGCCAGCAGCTCAGCTAGCACAGATACGCAGTATTTT; CDR3aa: CASSSASTDTQYF
abundance: -; d_gene: -; j_gene: TRBJ1-6; v_gene: TRBV28; CDR3nt: TGTGCCAGCAGTTTTATGTCAGGGGACCTTAATTCACCCCTCCACTTT; CDR3aa: CASSFMSGDLNSPLHF
abundance: -; d_gene: -; j_gene: TRBJ2-3; v_gene: TRBV20-1; CDR3nt: TGCAGCGGAACCGGCACAGATACGCAGTATTTT; CDR3aa: CSGTGTDTQYF
abundance: -; d_gene: TRBD2; j_gene: TRBJ2-3; v_gene: TRBV30; CDR3nt: TGTGCCTGGGCGAGGACTAGCGGTATCACAGATACGCAGTATTTT; CDR3aa: CAWARTSGITDTQYF
abundance: -; d_gene: -; j_gene: TRBJ2-5; v_gene: TRBV11-3; CDR3nt: TGTGCCAGCAGCTCCGGGTCGCAAGAGACCCAGTACTTC; CDR3aa: CASSSGSQETQYF
abundance: -; d_gene: -; j_gene: TRBJ2-3; v_gene: TRBV9; CDR3nt: TGTGCCAGCAGCGTAGCGGTTGGCGGCACAGATACGCAGTATTTT; CDR3aa: CASSVAVGGTDTQYF
abundance: -; d_gene: -; j_gene: TRBJ1-1; v_gene: TRBV3-1/TRBV3-2; CDR3nt: TGTGCCAGCAGCCCGACCCGGGGGGCCCCTGAAGCTTTCTTT; CDR3aa: CASSPTRGAPEAFF
abundance: -; d_gene: -; j_gene: TRBJ1-2; v_gene: TRBV11-2; CDR3nt: TGTGCCAGCAGCCAGGTTGGTTCGGTTAACTATGGCTACACCTTC; CDR3aa: CASSQVGSVNYGYTF
abundance: -; d_gene: -; j_gene: TRBJ2-1; v_gene: TRBV6-6; CDR3nt: TGTGCCAGCAGTTACGGGCTTCAAGGGAGAGGCAATGAGCAGTTCTTC; CDR3aa: CASSYGLQGRGNEQFF
abundance: -; d_gene: -; j_gene: TRBJ1-5; v_gene: TRBV28; CDR3nt: TGTGCCAGCAGTTTGACCCCTTCTCAGCCCCAGCATTTT; CDR3aa: CASSLTPSQPQHF
abundance: -; d_gene: -; j_gene: TRBJ1-1; v_gene: TRBV3-1/TRBV3-2; CDR3nt: TGTGCCAGCAGCCAAGGGTGGGCAACGGGAAGAAACACTGAAGCTTTCTTT; CDR3aa: CASSQGWATGRNTEAFF
abundance: -; d_gene: -; j_gene: TRBJ1-1; v_gene: TRBV5-6; CDR3nt: TGTGCCAGCAGCGGCGGACGGAACACTGAAGCTTTCTTT; CDR3aa: CASSGGRNTEAFF
abundance: few; d_gene: -; j_gene: TRBJ2-7; v_gene: TRBV6-1; CDR3nt: TGTGCCAGCAGTGAAGCATTAAGTGGGGCCAGCTCCTACGAGCAGTACTTC; CDR3aa: CASSEALSGASSYEQYF
abundance: once; d_gene: -; j_gene: TRBJ2-7; v_gene: TRBV3-1/TRBV3-2; CDR3nt: TGTGCCAGCAGCCAAGGCCCGCGGGGAGGATACTCCTACGAGCAGTACTTC; CDR3aa: CASSQGPRGGYSYEQYF
abundance: -; d_gene: TRBD1; j_gene: TRBJ2-3; v_gene: TRBV6-5; CDR3nt: TGTGCCAGCGGGACAGGGGACACAGATACGCAGTATTTT; CDR3aa: CASGTGDTDTQYF
abundance: once; d_gene: TRBD1; j_gene: TRBJ1-6; v_gene: TRBV7-2; CDR3nt: TGTGCCAGCAGCTTAGGGTCGCAGGGGGGTCCACCCCTCCACTTT; CDR3aa: CASSLGSQGGPPLHF
abundance: -; d_gene: TRBD1; j_gene: TRBJ1-3; v_gene: TRBV30; CDR3nt: TGTGCCTGGAGTGTATGGGGCCGAGGGGGCTCAGGAAACACCATATATTTT; CDR3aa: CAWSVWGRGGSGNTIYF
abundance: few; d_gene: -; j_gene: TRBJ2-5; v_gene: TRBV3-1/TRBV3-2; CDR3nt: TGTGCCAGCAGCCAAGGGATAACAGGGTGGGAGACCCAGTACTTC; CDR3aa: CASSQGITGWETQYF
abundance: -; d_gene: -; j_gene: TRBJ2-7; v_gene: TRBV13; CDR3nt: TGTGCCAGCAGCTTAGCACCAAGAGGCGAGCAGTACTTC; CDR3aa: CASSLAPRGEQYF
abundance: -; d_gene: TRBD1; j_gene: TRBJ1-1; v_gene: TRBV4-2; CDR3nt: TGTGCCAGCAGCCCCGCCCCGGGACAGGGGCCGAGCACTGAAGCTTTCTTT; CDR3aa: CASSPAPGQGPSTEAFF
abundance: -; d_gene: -; j_gene: TRBJ1-1; v_gene: TRBV7-2; CDR3nt: TGTGCCAGCAGTTCAGGCGGGGGCCTGAACACTGAAGCTTTCTTT; CDR3aa: CASSSGGGLNTEAFF
abundance: -; d_gene: TRBD1; j_gene: TRBJ2-5; v_gene: TRBV16; CDR3nt: TGTGCCAGCAGCCAATCAAGGGGGCGGGAGACCCAGTACTTC; CDR3aa: CASSQSRGRETQYF
abundance: few; d_gene: -; j_gene: TRBJ1-2; v_gene: TRBV29-1; CDR3nt: TGCAGCGCGGTGGACACCAACTATGGCTACACCTTC; CDR3aa: CSAVDTNYGYTF